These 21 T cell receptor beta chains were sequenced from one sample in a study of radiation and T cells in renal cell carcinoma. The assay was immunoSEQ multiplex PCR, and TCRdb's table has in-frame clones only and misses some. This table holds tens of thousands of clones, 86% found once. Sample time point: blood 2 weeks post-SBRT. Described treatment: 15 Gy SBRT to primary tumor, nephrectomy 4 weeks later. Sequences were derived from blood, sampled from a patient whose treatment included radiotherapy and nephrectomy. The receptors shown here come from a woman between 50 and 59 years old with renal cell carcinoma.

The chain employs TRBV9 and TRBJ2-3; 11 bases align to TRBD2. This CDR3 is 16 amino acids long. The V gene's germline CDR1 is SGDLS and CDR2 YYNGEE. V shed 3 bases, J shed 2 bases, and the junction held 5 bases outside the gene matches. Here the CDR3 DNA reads TGTGCCAGCAGCGCTACGGGACTAGCGGTCACAGATACGCAGTATTTT. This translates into CASSATGLAVTDTQYF. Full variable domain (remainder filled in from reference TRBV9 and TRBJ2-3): DSGVTQTPKHLITATGQRVTLRCSPRSGDLSVYWYQQSLDQGLQFLIQYYNGEERAKGNILERFSAQQFPDLHSELNLSSLELGDSALYFCASSATGLAVTDTQYFGPGTRLTVL.

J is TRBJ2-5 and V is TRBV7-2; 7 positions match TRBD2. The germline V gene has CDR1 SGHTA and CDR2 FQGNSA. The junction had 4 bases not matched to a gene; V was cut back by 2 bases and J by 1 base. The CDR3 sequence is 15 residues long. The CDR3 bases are TGTGCCAGCAGCTTATGGGGCGGGGGCCAAGAGACCCAGTACTTC. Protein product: CASSLWGGGQETQYF.

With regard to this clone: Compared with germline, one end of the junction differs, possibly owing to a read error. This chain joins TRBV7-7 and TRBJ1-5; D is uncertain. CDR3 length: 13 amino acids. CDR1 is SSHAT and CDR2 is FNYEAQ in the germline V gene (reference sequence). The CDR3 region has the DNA TGTGCTAGCAGCTTAGGGATCGGGCAGCCCCAGCATTTT. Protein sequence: CASSLGIGQPQHF.

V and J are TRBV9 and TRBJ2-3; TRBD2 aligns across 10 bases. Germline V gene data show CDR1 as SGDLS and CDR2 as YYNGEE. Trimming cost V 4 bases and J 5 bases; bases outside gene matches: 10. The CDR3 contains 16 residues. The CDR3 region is CASSSRLAGEGDTQYF. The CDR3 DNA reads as TGTGCCAGCAGCTCCCGTCTAGCGGGAGAGGGAGATACGCAGTATTTT.

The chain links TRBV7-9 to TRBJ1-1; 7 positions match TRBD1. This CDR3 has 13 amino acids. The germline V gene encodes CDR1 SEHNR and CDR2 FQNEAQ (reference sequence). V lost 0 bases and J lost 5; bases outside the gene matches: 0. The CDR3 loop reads CASSLATGTEAFF. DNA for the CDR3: TGTGCCAGCAGCTTAGCGACAGGGACTGAAGCTTTCTTT.

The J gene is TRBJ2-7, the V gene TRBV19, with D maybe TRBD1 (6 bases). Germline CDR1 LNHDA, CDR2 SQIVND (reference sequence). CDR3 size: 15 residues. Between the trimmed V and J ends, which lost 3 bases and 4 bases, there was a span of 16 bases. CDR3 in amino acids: CASSMSPVTGYEQYF. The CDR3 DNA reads TGTGCCAGTAGTATGAGCCCGGTTACAGGGTACGAGCAGTACTTC.

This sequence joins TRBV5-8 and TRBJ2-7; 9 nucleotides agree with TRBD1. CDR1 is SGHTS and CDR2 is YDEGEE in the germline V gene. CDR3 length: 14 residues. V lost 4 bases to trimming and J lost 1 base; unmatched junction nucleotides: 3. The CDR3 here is CASSMGQGSYEQYF. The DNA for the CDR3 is TGTGCCAGCAGCATGGGACAGGGATCCTACGAGCAGTACTTC.

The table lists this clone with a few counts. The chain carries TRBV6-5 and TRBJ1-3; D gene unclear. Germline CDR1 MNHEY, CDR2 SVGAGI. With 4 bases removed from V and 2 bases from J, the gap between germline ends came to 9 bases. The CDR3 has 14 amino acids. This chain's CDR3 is CASSSGLPGNTIYF. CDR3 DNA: TGTGCCAGCAGTTCTGGCCTTCCTGGAAACACCATATATTTT.

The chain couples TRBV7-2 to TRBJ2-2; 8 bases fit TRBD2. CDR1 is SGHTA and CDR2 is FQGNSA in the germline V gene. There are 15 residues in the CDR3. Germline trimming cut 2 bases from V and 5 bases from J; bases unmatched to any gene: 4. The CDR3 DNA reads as TGTGCCAGCAGCTTATCCTTAGCGGGGACCGGGGAGCTGTTTTTT. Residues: CASSLSLAGTGELFF.

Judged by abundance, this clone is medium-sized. The CDR3 region is CASAGGGGNEKLFF. The CDR3 coding sequence is TGTGCCAGCGCCGGGGGGGGAGGCAATGAAAAACTGTTTTTT. The rearrangement joins TRBV25-1 to TRBJ1-4; tentative D call: TRBD1 (5 bases). CDR1 and CDR2 from the germline V gene are MGHDK and SYGVNS. V lost 8 bases and J lost 5, with 15 bases in between. This CDR3 has 14 residues.

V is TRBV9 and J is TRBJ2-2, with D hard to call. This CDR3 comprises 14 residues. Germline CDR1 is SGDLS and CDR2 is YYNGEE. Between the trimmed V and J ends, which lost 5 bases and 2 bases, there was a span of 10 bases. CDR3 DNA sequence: TGTGCCAGCAGGCCAACGGGTAACACCGGGGAGCTGTTTTTT. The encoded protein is CASRPTGNTGELFF.

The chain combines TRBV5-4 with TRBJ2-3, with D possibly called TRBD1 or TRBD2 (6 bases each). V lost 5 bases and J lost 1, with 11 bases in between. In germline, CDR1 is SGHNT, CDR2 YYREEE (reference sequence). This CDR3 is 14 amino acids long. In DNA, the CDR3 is TGTGCCAGCAGTTCAAGGGGGGGCACAGATACGCAGTATTTT. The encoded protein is CASSSRGGTDTQYF.

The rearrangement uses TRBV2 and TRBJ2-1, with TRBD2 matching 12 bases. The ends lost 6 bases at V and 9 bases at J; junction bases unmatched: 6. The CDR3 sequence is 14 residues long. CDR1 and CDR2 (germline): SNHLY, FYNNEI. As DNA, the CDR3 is TGTGCCAGCAGACGACTAGCGGGAGTTGCTGAGCAGTTCTTC. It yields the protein CASRRLAGVAEQFF. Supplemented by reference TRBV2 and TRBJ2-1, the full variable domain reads EPEVTQTPSHQVTQMGQEVILRCVPISNHLYFYWYRQILGQKVEFLVSFYNNEISEKSEIFDDQFSVERPDGSNFTLKIRSTKLEDSAMYFCASRRLAGVAEQFFGPGTRLTVL.

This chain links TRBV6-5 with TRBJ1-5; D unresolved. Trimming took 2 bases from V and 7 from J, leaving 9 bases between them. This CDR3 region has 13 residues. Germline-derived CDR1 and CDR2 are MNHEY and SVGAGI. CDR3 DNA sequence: TGTGCCAGCAGTTACACAACCGAGCAGCCCCAGCATTTT. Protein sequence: CASSYTTEQPQHF.

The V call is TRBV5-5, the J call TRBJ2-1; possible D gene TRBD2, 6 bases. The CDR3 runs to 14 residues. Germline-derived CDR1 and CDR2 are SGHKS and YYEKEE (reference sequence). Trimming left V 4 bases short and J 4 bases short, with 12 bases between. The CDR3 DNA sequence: TGTGCCAGCAGCAGAATAGCGGATTACAATGAGCAGTTCTTC. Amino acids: CASSRIADYNEQFF.

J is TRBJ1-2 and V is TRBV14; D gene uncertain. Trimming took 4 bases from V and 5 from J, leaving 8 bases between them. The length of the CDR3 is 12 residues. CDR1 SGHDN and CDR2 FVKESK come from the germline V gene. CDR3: CASSRGRYGYTF. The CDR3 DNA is TGTGCCAGCAGCCGAGGACGGTATGGCTACACCTTC. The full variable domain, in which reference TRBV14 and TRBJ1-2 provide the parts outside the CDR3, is EAGVTQFPSHSVIEKGQTVTLRCDPISGHDNLYWYRRVMGKEIKFLLHFVKESKQDESGMPNNRFLAERTGGTYSTLKVQPAELEDSGVYFCASSRGRYGYTFGSGTRLTVV.

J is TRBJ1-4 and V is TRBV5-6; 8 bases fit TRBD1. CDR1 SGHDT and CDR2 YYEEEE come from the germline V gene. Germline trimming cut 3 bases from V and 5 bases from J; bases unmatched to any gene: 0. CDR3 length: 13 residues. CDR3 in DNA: TGTGCCAGCAGCTGGACAGGGAATGAAAAACTGTTTTTT. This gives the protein CASSWTGNEKLFF.

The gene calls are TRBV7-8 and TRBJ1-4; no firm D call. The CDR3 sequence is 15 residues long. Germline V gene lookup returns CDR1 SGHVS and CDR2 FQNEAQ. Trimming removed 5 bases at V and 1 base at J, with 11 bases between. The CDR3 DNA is TGTGCCAGCAGCCCAATCGGCGGAACTAATGAAAAACTGTTTTTT. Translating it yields CASSPIGGTNEKLFF.

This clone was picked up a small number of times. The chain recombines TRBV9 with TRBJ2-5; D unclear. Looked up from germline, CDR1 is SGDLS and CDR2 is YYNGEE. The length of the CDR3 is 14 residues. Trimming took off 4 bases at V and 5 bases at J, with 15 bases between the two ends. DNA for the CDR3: TGTGCCAGCAGCTTGGCCGGGCACCGGGAGACCCAGTACTTC. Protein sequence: CASSLAGHRETQYF.

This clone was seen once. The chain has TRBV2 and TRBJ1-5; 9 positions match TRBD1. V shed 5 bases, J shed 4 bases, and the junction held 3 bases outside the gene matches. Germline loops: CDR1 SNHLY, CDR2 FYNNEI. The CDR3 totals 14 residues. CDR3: CASSPGQGNQPQHF. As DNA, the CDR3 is TGTGCCAGCAGTCCCGGACAGGGGAATCAGCCCCAGCATTTT.

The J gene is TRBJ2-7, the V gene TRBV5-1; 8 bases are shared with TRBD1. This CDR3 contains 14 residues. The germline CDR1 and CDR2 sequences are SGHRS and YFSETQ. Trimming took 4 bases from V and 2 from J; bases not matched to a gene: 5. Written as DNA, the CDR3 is TGCGCCAGCAGCAAGGGACAGGACCCCTACGAGCAGTACTTC. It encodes CASSKGQDPYEQYF.